This section outlines one T cell receptor beta chain sequence together with its context. TCRdb's copy holds only in-frame clones and misses some; the assay was immunoSEQ multiplex PCR. The sample has around 80,000 clones, about 96% seen once. The entry originates in a study of technical replicates of blood from a few donors. Looked up from germline, CDR1 is MNHNS and CDR2 is SASEGT. The CDR3 is 12 residues long. Trimming cost V 9 bases and J 6 bases; bases outside gene matches: 1. This TCR derives from a human donor in good health. The chain couples TRBV6-1 to TRBJ2-1; 11 bases agree with TRBD2. The sample taken for sequencing was T cells isolated from PBMCs. The CDR3 sequence: CASSGRGNEQFF. CDR3 coding DNA: TGTGCCAGTAGCGGGAGGGGCAATGAGCAGTTCTTC.